A single sample gave rise to the 30 T cell receptor beta chains below, sequenced in a study of tumor-infiltrating lymphocytes in localized non-small cell lung cancer. Sequenced by immunoSEQ multiplex PCR; TCRdb stores in-frame clones only, minus some. There are 15,000 to 20,000 clones in the sample; more than 70% occur only once, and approximately 10% lies in the top ten. The sample comprised uninvolved lung tissue not adjacent to the tumor. The receptors shown here come from a human donor with non-small cell lung cancer.

J is TRBJ1-1 and V is TRBV19; D gene unclear. This CDR3 is built from 12 residues. Germline-derived CDR1 and CDR2 are LNHDA and SQIVND (reference sequence). Trimming took 3 bases from V and 10 from J, leaving 12 bases between them. CDR3 coding DNA: TGTGCCAGTAGTATGAACCACCTAGGAGCTTTCTTT. This sequence encodes CASSMNHLGAFF.

V is TRBV2 and J is TRBJ1-4; D not resolved. The CDR3 is 14 residues long. Trimming pared 3 bases from V and 8 bases from J, leaving 13 bases between. Germline V gene data show CDR1 as SNHLY and CDR2 as FYNNEI. The CDR3 region has the DNA TGTGCCAGCAGTGAGTCCGGGGTGAGCGAAAAACTGTTTTTT. This gives the protein CASSESGVSEKLFF.

The chain links TRBV5-1 to TRBJ2-5, with 8 bases lining up with TRBD1. The CDR3 length is 15 residues. Germline V gene lookup returns CDR1 SGHRS and CDR2 YFSETQ. V was clipped by 0 bases and J by 7 bases; unmatched bases: 8. The CDR3 here is CASSLDGTGLGTQYF. DNA of the CDR3: TGCGCCAGCAGCTTGGATGGGACAGGCTTAGGGACCCAGTACTTC.

The chain uses TRBV7-9 and TRBJ1-5; D is unresolved. The germline V gene has CDR1 SEHNR and CDR2 FQNEAQ (reference sequence). Trimming removed 5 bases from V and 6 bases from J, with 8 bases in between. The CDR3 consists of 12 residues. DNA for the CDR3: TGTGCCAGCAGCGCTGTTGGTCAGCCCCAGCATTTT. Its translation is CASSAVGQPQHF.

The CDR3 here is CASVEDYSYEQYF. The CDR3 nucleotides are TGTGCCAGCGTAGAGGATTACTCCTACGAGCAGTACTTC. The chain carries TRBV7-9 and TRBJ2-7; D is ambiguous. CDR1 SEHNR and CDR2 FQNEAQ come from the germline V gene (reference sequence). V was clipped by 8 bases and J by 0 bases, with 11 bases between them. The CDR3 is 13 amino acids.

The chain joins TRBV11-2 to TRBJ2-1, with TRBD2 as a possible D gene (6 bases). With 1 base removed from V and 6 bases from J, the gap between germline ends came to 13 bases. The CDR3 runs to 15 residues. Germline V gene sequence: CDR1 SGHAT, CDR2 FQNNGV. CDR3 in DNA: TGTGCCAGCAGCTTAGGCGGGACGCAAATCAATGAGCAGTTCTTC. This translates into CASSLGGTQINEQFF.

V usage is TRBV18 and J usage is TRBJ2-7; 7 bases agree with TRBD2. V lost 2 bases to trimming and J lost 5 bases; unmatched junction nucleotides: 6. This CDR3 region has 14 residues. Germline loops: CDR1 KGHSH, CDR2 LQKENI. The CDR3 spells CASSPNAGVHEQYF. The CDR3 nucleotides read TGTGCCAGCTCACCAAACGCGGGAGTACACGAGCAGTACTTC.

This chain links TRBV14 with TRBJ2-6; D is unclear. There are 20 residues in the CDR3. V was shortened by 5 bases and J by 2 bases, with 25 bases between the two germline ends. Germline loops: CDR1 SGHDN, CDR2 FVKESK. DNA for the CDR3: TGTGCCAGCAGCTTAGACCCAGACACACCTAGTGTTCCTGGGGCCAACGTCCTGACTTTC. The encoded protein is CASSLDPDTPSVPGANVLTF. Filled out from reference TRBV14 and TRBJ2-6, the complete variable domain reads EAGVTQFPSHSVIEKGQTVTLRCDPISGHDNLYWYRRVMGKEIKFLLHFVKESKQDESGMPNNRFLAERTGGTYSTLKVQPAELEDSGVYFCASSLDPDTPSVPGANVLTFGAGSRLTVL.

The chain combines TRBV27 with TRBJ2-7; perhaps TRBD2 as D (5 bases). V was shortened by 6 bases and J by 6 bases, with 15 bases between the two germline ends. Germline lookup yields CDR1 MNHEY and CDR2 SMNVEV (reference sequence). The CDR3 spans 13 residues. The chain's CDR3 is CASSSSGVSEQYF. CDR3 sequence (DNA): TGTGCCAGCAGCTCATCCGGGGTTAGCGAGCAGTACTTC.

V is TRBV5-6 and J is TRBJ2-4, with D perhaps given as TRBD1 or TRBD2 (5 bases each). The CDR3 totals 14 residues. Germline CDR1 is SGHDT and CDR2 is YYEEEE. V was trimmed by 3 bases and J by 6 bases, leaving 13 bases between them. In DNA, the CDR3 is TGTGCCAGCAGCTACTCCGGGACCGTAAACATTCAGTACTTC. Its protein product is CASSYSGTVNIQYF.

The chain combines TRBV30 with TRBJ2-5, with D possibly TRBD2 on 5 matching bases. Judging by the DNA end, TRBJ2-7 fits better; the J call may be wrong. Germline V gene lookup returns CDR1 GTSNPN and CDR2 SVGIG (reference sequence). There are 12 residues in the CDR3. The CDR3 region is CAWSPFGDEQYF. CDR3 in DNA: TGTGCCTGGAGTCCCTTCGGGGACGAGCAGTACTTC.

The chain's CDR3 is CASREFASDGYTF. DNA for the CDR3: TGTGCCAGCAGAGAGTTTGCCTCGGATGGCTACACCTTC. V usage is TRBV6-1 and J usage is TRBJ1-2, with no clear D. CDR1 and CDR2 (germline): MNHNS, SASEGT. V shed 6 bases and J shed 6 bases, with 14 bases lying between them. The CDR3 length is 13 residues.

The CDR3 reads CASSPGIRDTQYF. CDR3 DNA: TGTGCCAGCAGCCCGGGTATTAGAGATACGCAGTATTTT. This chain links TRBV7-2 with TRBJ2-3; no clear D. CDR3 size: 13 residues. Germline lookup yields CDR1 SGHTA and CDR2 FQGNSA. Trimming removed 5 bases at V and 5 bases at J, with 11 bases between. The complete variable domain, with remaining parts taken from reference TRBV7-2 and TRBJ2-3, reads GAGVSQSPSNKVTEKGKDVELRCDPISGHTALYWYRQSLGQGLEFLIYFQGNSAPDKSGLPSDRFSAERTGGSVSTLTIQRTQQEDSAVYLCASSPGIRDTQYFGPGTRLTVL.

J is TRBJ2-2 and V is TRBV18; TRBD1 agrees at 8 bases. CDR3 length: 14 residues. V shed 2 bases, J shed 7 bases, and the junction held 3 bases outside the gene matches. Germline V gene data show CDR1 as KGHSH and CDR2 as LQKENI. The CDR3 DNA is TGTGCCAGCTCACCAGGACAGGGCGGCGGGGAGCTGTTTTTT. It specifies CASSPGQGGGELFF.

This chain connects TRBV19 to TRBJ2-7, with TRBD2 matching 13 bases. The V and J ends lost 3 bases and 7 bases, in that order; junction bases with no gene match: 0. CDR3 size: 13 residues. Germline V gives CDR1 LNHDA, CDR2 SQIVND (reference sequence). CDR3 nucleotides: TGTGCCAGTAGTATGGGACTAGCGGGAGAGCAGTACTTC. Encoded protein: CASSMGLAGEQYF.

V and J are TRBV27 and TRBJ2-7; 10 bases fit TRBD1. CDR3 size: 15 residues. Looked up from germline, CDR1 is MNHEY and CDR2 is SMNVEV (reference sequence). Losses at the gene ends were 4 bases for V and 2 bases for J; bases not matched to a gene: 5. Written as DNA, the CDR3 is TGTGCCAGCAGTTCCAAGGGGACAGGGGCCTACGAGCAGTACTTC. It encodes CASSSKGTGAYEQYF.

This rearrangement joins TRBV11-2 to TRBJ2-3, with a possible D match to TRBD1 (6 bases). This CDR3 has 15 residues. Germline assignment: CDR1 SGHAT and CDR2 FQNNGV. V was shortened by 0 bases and J by 4 bases, with 11 bases between the two germline ends. The CDR3 nucleotides are TGTGCCAGCAGCTTAGATCAGGGGACCGCAGATACGCAGTATTTT. Its translation: CASSLDQGTADTQYF. Full variable domain (missing parts from reference TRBV11-2 and TRBJ2-3): EAGVAQSPRYKIIEKRQSVAFWCNPISGHATLYWYQQILGQGPKLLIQFQNNGVVDDSQLPKDRFSAERLKGVDSTLKIQPAKLEDSAVYLCASSLDQGTADTQYFGPGTRLTVL.

The chain uses TRBV30 and TRBJ2-7; TRBD2 aligns across 9 bases. The CDR3 length is 14 residues. With V trimmed by 8 bases and J by 3 bases, 11 bases remained unmatched. Germline V gene data show CDR1 as GTSNPN and CDR2 as SVGIG (reference sequence). This CDR3 is CAGTGAGGNYEQYF. The CDR3 nucleotides read TGTGCCGGAACTGGGGCGGGAGGGAACTACGAGCAGTACTTC.

The chain is built from TRBV5-5 and TRBJ2-1, with a tentative D call TRBD2 (6 bases). V was shortened by 4 bases and J by 2 bases, with 16 bases between the two germline ends. Germline V gene sequence: CDR1 SGHKS, CDR2 YYEKEE (reference sequence). This CDR3 has 16 residues. In DNA, the CDR3 is TGTGCCAGCAGCCGGGGGTTCCCGGCCACCTACAATGAGCAGTTCTTC. The encoded protein is CASSRGFPATYNEQFF.

This clone was counted only a few times. This chain joins TRBV2 and TRBJ1-1; D unresolved. The CDR3 sequence is 11 residues long. Germline V gene data show CDR1 as SNHLY and CDR2 as FYNNEI. Trimming pared 7 bases from V and 5 bases from J, leaving 8 bases between. CDR3 nucleotides: TGTGCCAGCAACTGGAAAACTGAAGCTTTCTTT. Translated: CASNWKTEAFF.

This clone was picked up a small number of times. V is TRBV5-1 and J is TRBJ1-1, with a weak D call TRBD1 (5 bases). V dropped 5 bases and J dropped 2 bases, with 10 bases sitting between them. The CDR3 loop spans 13 amino acids. Germline assignment: CDR1 SGHRS and CDR2 YFSETQ. Here the CDR3 DNA reads TGCGCCAGCAGTCGGACACCTAACACTGAAGCTTTCTTT. The encoded protein is CASSRTPNTEAFF.

The chain carries TRBV11-2 and TRBJ1-5; D gene ambiguous. Trimming took off 2 bases at V and 2 bases at J, with 10 bases between the two ends. The CDR3 runs 15 residues. The germline V gene has CDR1 SGHAT and CDR2 FQNNGV. Here the CDR3 reads CASSLSHGGNQPQHF. The CDR3, as DNA: TGTGCCAGCAGCTTATCCCACGGTGGCAATCAGCCCCAGCATTTT. Filled out from reference TRBV11-2 and TRBJ1-5, the complete variable domain reads EAGVAQSPRYKIIEKRQSVAFWCNPISGHATLYWYQQILGQGPKLLIQFQNNGVVDDSQLPKDRFSAERLKGVDSTLKIQPAKLEDSAVYLCASSLSHGGNQPQHFGDGTRLSIL.

The chain recombines TRBV5-1 with TRBJ2-7, with 7 bases lining up with TRBD2. With 2 bases clipped from V and 7 bases from J, the junction kept 15 bases outside the gene matches. The CDR3 runs to 16 residues. Looked up from germline, CDR1 is SGHRS and CDR2 is YFSETQ. The CDR3 DNA reads TGCGCCAGCAGCTTCTCATCCTCCCGACTAGCTCCGGAGCAGTACTTC. Amino acid sequence: CASSFSSSRLAPEQYF.

The chain joins TRBV5-1 to TRBJ1-5; D unclear. CDR3 length equals 14 residues. Germline V lookup: CDR1 SGHRS, CDR2 YFSETQ. The V gene lost 0 bases and the J gene lost 3 bases, with 7 bases spanning the gap. The CDR3 DNA reads TGCGCCAGCAGCTTGGATCCCACCAATCAGCCCCAGCATTTT. It encodes CASSLDPTNQPQHF.

V gene TRBV7-9 combines with J gene TRBJ2-5; D is possibly TRBD1 (5 bases). Germline lookup yields CDR1 SEHNR and CDR2 FQNEAQ (reference sequence). Trimming pared 1 base from V and 3 bases from J, leaving 9 bases between. This CDR3 has 14 residues. The DNA of the CDR3 is TGTGCCAGCAGCTTAGAACAGGCTGAAGAGACCCAGTACTTC. Translation gives CASSLEQAEETQYF.

The genes are TRBV18 and TRBJ2-3; D perhaps matches TRBD2 (5 bases). V was clipped by 8 bases and J by 5 bases, with 17 bases between them. The germline V gene encodes CDR1 KGHSH and CDR2 LQKENI. This CDR3 has 14 residues. This CDR3 reads CASRQSTAGDTQYF. The CDR3 bases are TGTGCCAGCCGTCAGTCCACGGCGGGAGATACGCAGTATTTT.

The chain has TRBV9 and TRBJ1-1; D ambiguous. CDR3 size: 14 residues. Per the germline V gene, CDR1 is SGDLS and CDR2 is YYNGEE. Trimming took 0 bases from V and 1 from J, leaving 7 bases between them. This chain's CDR3 is CASSVATRNTEAFF. The CDR3 DNA follows: TGTGCCAGCAGCGTAGCTACGCGGAACACTGAAGCTTTCTTT.

V gene TRBV6-6 combines with J gene TRBJ1-1, with D maybe TRBD1 (6 bases). The length of the CDR3 is 16 residues. V lost 3 bases, J lost 5 bases, and 19 bases lay in between. CDR1 MNHNY and CDR2 SVGAGI come from the germline V gene (reference sequence). CDR3 residues: CASSYLGGAERTEAFF. CDR3 bases: TGTGCCAGCAGTTATTTGGGGGGCGCTGAGAGGACTGAAGCTTTCTTT.

This rearrangement joins TRBV9 to TRBJ2-2; perhaps TRBD2 as D (5 bases). This CDR3 is built from 14 residues. Germline values: CDR1 SGDLS, CDR2 YYNGEE. V was trimmed by 2 bases and J by 1 base, leaving 6 bases between them. CDR3: CASSVGGNTGELFF. The CDR3 nucleotides read TGTGCCAGCAGCGTCGGAGGGAACACCGGGGAGCTGTTTTTT. The variable domain in full, completed from reference TRBV9 and TRBJ2-2, reads DSGVTQTPKHLITATGQRVTLRCSPRSGDLSVYWYQQSLDQGLQFLIQYYNGEERAKGNILERFSAQQFPDLHSELNLSSLELGDSALYFCASSVGGNTGELFFGEGSRLTVL.

By sample fraction, this clone is medium-sized. This chain links TRBV7-9 with TRBJ2-7, with a tentative D call TRBD2 (5 bases). This CDR3 region has 12 residues. Trimming took off 5 bases at V and 7 bases at J, with 12 bases between the two ends. CDR1 and CDR2 from the germline V gene are SEHNR and FQNEAQ (reference sequence). CDR3 amino acids: CASSPGSVEQYF. Here the CDR3 DNA reads TGTGCCAGCAGCCCGGGGAGTGTTGAGCAGTACTTC.